A single TCR beta chain is shown here with its context. The clone's antigen remains unknown. Base qualities are not provided; no much larger clone lies one nucleotide away. Receptors were amplified or captured by the immunoSEQ multiplex PCR assay. Entries here come from immuneACCESS through TCRdb and include only in-frame sequences with V and J called. Some clones fail to appear in such tables; in the studies checked, an unresolved V gene covers under half of the shortfall, and the cause of the remainder is unknown. For this sample there are fewer than 15,000 clones; approximately 90% appear just once. The ten most abundant clones make up less than 3% of the sample. The sample comes from a study of chemoradiotherapy in HPV16-positive cancers (dated by TCRdb to the early 2020s). The study in broad terms: Candidate HPV-specific T-cell clones and common TCR motifs were defined by functional T-cell assays performed on cells from a couple of HPV16-positive patients. The candidate HPV-specific TCRs and motifs were subsequently tracked in TCR repertoires obtained from approximately 91 patients with HPV-related cancers. The study asked whether T-cell immunity to the HPV oncoproteins E6 and E7 changes during chemoradiotherapy and whether this immunity affects survival.

Repertoires were sampled repeatedly over the course of chemoradiotherapy, so clonal expansion could be followed in the tumor microenvironment. General findings and caveats noted by the study authors: Expansion of candidate HPV-specific clones and E7-related TCR motifs was observed in the tumor microenvironment during treatment, whereas no such expansion was observed for non-HPV-specific T cells. In HPV16-positive patients, expansion of HPV-responsive T cells during chemoradiotherapy was found to be associated with improved recurrence-free survival. The functional definition of HPV-specific T cells was derived from only a couple of HPV16-positive patients, and the survival association was reported for HPV16-positive patients.

This specimen consisted of blood, obtained from a patient who underwent chemoradiotherapy. This receptor was identified in a human donor with HPV-associated anogenital cancer.

The CDR3 amino acid sequence is: CASSFDKNTGELFF. Read as DNA, the sequence is TGTGCCAGCAGCTTCGACAAGAACACCGGGGAGCTGTTTTTT. The chain was built from TRBV11-3 and TRBJ2-2, with the D gene not clear enough to name. Spanning cysteine to phenylalanine, the CDR3 consists of 14 amino acids. Only the CDR3 DNA is retained, 42 bases long and in frame from the first base. For CDR1 and CDR2, the germline V gene lists SGHNT and YENEEA. Deletion took 3 bases off V and 1 base off J, with a span of 6 bases between the germline ends.